The next 13 T cell receptor beta chains were all read from a single sample in a study of T cells in Graves' hyperthyroidism and ophthalmopathy. The investigators amplified TCR beta CDR3 regions from RNA transcripts. The HTBI set primed first-round TCR CDR3 RT-PCR. TCRdb reanalysed the multiplex PCR reads using MiXCR and keeps one entry per CDR3 protein. The table has a few hundred thousand distinct CDR3 sequences, approximately 15% seen once. The specimen sequenced was blood. The receptors here all came from a woman aged 25-40 years with Graves' hyperthyroidism.

This clonotype has just a few counts. V gene TRBV19 combines with J gene TRBJ1-5, with 8 bases lining up with TRBD1. V gave up 6 bases and J gave up 4 bases; unmatched junction bases: 8. Germline CDR1 LNHDA, CDR2 SQIVND (reference sequence). This CDR3 contains 15 residues. The CDR3, as DNA: TGTGCCAGTAGGGACACCGGACAGGGAAATCAGCCCCAGCATTTT. Encoded protein: CASRDTGQGNQPQHF. Filled out from reference TRBV19 and TRBJ1-5, the complete variable domain reads DGGITQSPKYLFRKEGQNVTLSCEQNLNHDAMYWYRQDPGQGLRLIYYSQIVNDFQKGDIAEGYSVSREKKESFPLTVTSAQKNPTAFYLCASRDTGQGNQPQHFGDGTRLSIL.

This clonotype was counted only a few times. The chain links TRBV7-8 to TRBJ2-5; D may be TRBD1 or TRBD2 (5 bases each). V was pared by 3 bases and J by 3 bases, with 14 bases between. Per the germline V gene, CDR1 is SGHVS and CDR2 is FQNEAQ. CDR3 size: 15 residues. CDR3 sequence (DNA): TGTGCCAGCAGCTTTTGGGGGACCCTAAAAGAGACCCAGTACTTC. This sequence encodes CASSFWGTLKETQYF.

Of note for this clonotype: Possible read error: a much larger clone is one base away. V is TRBV27 and J is TRBJ2-7; 8 positions match TRBD2. The CDR3 contains 14 residues. V lost 6 bases, J lost 2 bases, and 6 bases stayed unmatched. Germline values: CDR1 MNHEY, CDR2 SMNVEV (reference sequence). The CDR3 region has the DNA TGTGCCAGCAGACTAGCGGAAGGGACCTACGAGCAGTACTTC. Residues: CASRLAEGTYEQYF.

The sample holds many counts of this clonotype. The genes are TRBV20-1 and TRBJ1-1; a weak D match, TRBD1 (5 bases). Trimming took 3 bases from V and 4 from J, leaving 15 bases between them. The germline CDR1 and CDR2 sequences are DFQATT and SNEGSKA (reference sequence). The CDR3 has 14 residues. The CDR3 sequence is CSASITGVATEAFF. In DNA form, the CDR3 reads TGCAGTGCTAGTATAACGGGGGTGGCCACTGAAGCTTTCTTT.

This clonotype came up many times. The chain carries TRBV28 and TRBJ2-4, with 12 bases aligning to TRBD2. CDR1 and CDR2 (germline): MDHEN, SYDVKM. With V trimmed by 3 bases and J by 4 bases, 1 base remained unmatched. The CDR3 extends over 15 amino acids. The CDR3 bases are TGTGCCAGCAGTTTCGGGACTAGCGGGAAAAACATTCAGTACTTC. It encodes CASSFGTSGKNIQYF.

This clonotype was detected only a few times. The genes are TRBV20-1 and TRBJ1-1, with TRBD1 as a possible D gene (6 bases). Germline assignment: CDR1 DFQATT and CDR2 SNEGSKA (reference sequence). Trimming removed 3 bases from V and 10 bases from J, with 18 bases in between. This CDR3 is built from 13 residues. CDR3 DNA sequence: TGCAGTGCTAGGGGCGGATCTCTGACAGGAGCTTTCTTT. Its translation: CSARGGSLTGAFF.

This clonotype was counted ten times or more. CDR3 sequence (DNA): TGTGCCAGCAGTTTAGGCAGGATCTATGGCTACACCTTC. Translating it yields CASSLGRIYGYTF. This chain uses TRBV28 with TRBJ1-2, with D uncertain. V lost 2 bases and J lost 4, with 8 bases in between. The CDR3 is 13 residues long. Germline lookup yields CDR1 MDHEN and CDR2 SYDVKM.

This clonotype was counted many times. This rearrangement joins TRBV28 to TRBJ2-5; the D gene is possibly TRBD1 (6 bases). Germline CDR1 and CDR2: MDHEN and SYDVKM. CDR3 length equals 15 residues. Trimming took off 5 bases at V and 2 bases at J, with 15 bases between the two ends. CDR3 sequence reads: CASSTRQEGQETQYF. The CDR3 region has the DNA TGTGCCAGCAGTACTCGACAGGAAGGTCAAGAGACCCAGTACTTC.

This clonotype showed up many times. The V and J genes are TRBV2 and TRBJ1-2; 9 nucleotides agree with TRBD1. The CDR3 extends over 14 amino acids. Germline values: CDR1 SNHLY, CDR2 FYNNEI. Germline trimming cut 2 bases from V and 6 bases from J; bases unmatched to any gene: 4. CDR3 nucleotide sequence: TGTGCCAGCAGTGAACTTGACAGGGGGAATGGCTACACCTTC. Its protein is CASSELDRGNGYTF.

This clonotype was observed many times. The J gene is TRBJ2-3, the V gene TRBV27, with 8 bases identical to TRBD2. The CDR3 consists of 15 residues. Per germline, CDR1 MNHEY and CDR2 SMNVEV (reference sequence). V lost 5 bases, J lost 1 base, and 5 bases stayed unmatched. Here the CDR3 reads CASSPMTSGTDTQYF. In DNA, the CDR3 is TGTGCCAGCAGTCCCATGACTAGCGGCACAGATACGCAGTATTTT.

This clonotype was observed at least ten times. Here the CDR3 DNA reads TGTGCCAGCAGCCACCGGGACTTCCTCACCGGGGAGCTGTTTTTT. Translating gives CASSHRDFLTGELFF. The V and J genes are TRBV7-9 and TRBJ2-2; D perhaps matches TRBD2 (6 bases). CDR1 is SEHNR and CDR2 is FQNEAQ in the germline V gene (reference sequence). V dropped 5 bases and J dropped 4 bases, with 14 bases sitting between them. The CDR3 covers 15 residues.

This clonotype was seen many times. The gene calls are TRBV6-1 and TRBJ2-7; no reliable D call. V was trimmed by 7 bases and J by 6 bases, leaving 10 bases between them. This CDR3 contains 11 residues. Germline V gene sequence: CDR1 MNHNS, CDR2 SASEGT. The DNA for the CDR3 is TGTGCCAGCAAAACCCGGGTCGAGCAGTACTTC. Translated, it gives CASKTRVEQYF.

V gene TRBV27 combines with J gene TRBJ2-7, with D perhaps assigned TRBD1 or TRBD2 (5 bases each). This CDR3 is 12 amino acids long. Trimming removed 9 bases from V and 5 bases from J, with 14 bases in between. Germline V gene lookup returns CDR1 MNHEY and CDR2 SMNVEV (reference sequence). In DNA form, the CDR3 reads TGTGCCAGTCGGGACGGATTTCACGAGCAGTACTTC. Residues: CASRDGFHEQYF.